These 8 T cell receptor beta chains were sequenced from one sample in a study of blood T cell repertoires in COVID-19. Data came from immunoSEQ multiplex PCR; TCRdb stores just in-frame clones and leaves some out. Of about 90,000 clones listed, 80% to 95% are singletons. Sequencing was carried out using peripheral blood. These receptors came from a human donor with active COVID-19. The donor label of this sample is uncertain.

The gene calls are TRBV7-9 and TRBJ2-5; tentatively, D is TRBD2 (5 bases). Per the germline V gene, CDR1 is SEHNR and CDR2 is FQNEAQ (reference sequence). V shed 0 bases and J shed 0 bases, with 5 bases lying between them. The CDR3 totals 14 residues. CDR3 DNA sequence: TGTGCCAGCAGCTTAGCCGGGGACCAAGAGACCCAGTACTTC. Translating gives CASSLAGDQETQYF. Full variable domain (outside the CDR3, taken from reference TRBV7-9 and TRBJ2-5): DTGVSQNPRHKITKRGQNVTFRCDPISEHNRLYWYRQTLGQGPEFLTYFQNEAQLEKSRLLSDRFSAERPKGSFSTLEIQRTEQGDSAMYLCASSLAGDQETQYFGPGTRLLVL.

As DNA, the CDR3 is TGTGCCACCAGTGACGCTACCGGGACAGCTGGAGATGAGCAGTTCTTC. Its protein is CATSDATGTAGDEQFF. The chain has TRBV24-1 and TRBJ2-1; 7 nucleotides match TRBD1. Germline values: CDR1 KGHDR, CDR2 SFDVKD. V lost 4 bases to trimming and J lost 8 bases; unmatched junction nucleotides: 13. There are 16 residues in the CDR3.

V gene TRBV5-4 combines with J gene TRBJ1-4; 12 positions agree with TRBD1. Germline lookup yields CDR1 SGHNT and CDR2 YYREEE (reference sequence). The CDR3 has 19 amino acids. J lost 2 bases, V lost 3 bases, and 11 bases had no gene match. CDR3 in DNA: TGTGCCAGCAGCTCAGGAAGGGGGACAGGGGGCTTTACTAATGAAAAACTGTTTTTT. It is translated as CASSSGRGTGGFTNEKLFF. The full variable domain, its missing parts supplied by reference TRBV5-4 and TRBJ1-4, is ETGVTQSPTHLIKTRGQQVTLRCSSQSGHNTVSWYQQALGQGPQFIFQYYREEENGRGNFPPRFSGLQFPNYSSELNVNALELDDSALYLCASSSGRGTGGFTNEKLFFGSGTQLSVL.

This CDR3 is CASSKPSTDTQYF. CDR3 nucleotides: TGTGCCAGCTCCAAGCCTAGCACAGATACGCAGTATTTT. The chain recombines TRBV28 with TRBJ2-3, with unresolved D. The CDR3 covers 13 residues. The V gene lost 8 bases and the J gene lost 0 bases, with 9 bases spanning the gap. Germline V gene lookup returns CDR1 MDHEN and CDR2 SYDVKM.

V gene TRBV7-8 combines with J gene TRBJ2-1, with 12 bases aligning to TRBD2. There are 17 residues in the CDR3. V was pared by 5 bases and J by 6 bases, with 11 bases of the junction left unmatched. Germline V lookup: CDR1 SGHVS, CDR2 FQNEAQ. CDR3 in amino acids: CASSLSLTSGGINEQFF. Here the CDR3 DNA reads TGTGCCAGCAGCCTTTCCCTGACTAGCGGGGGTATCAATGAGCAGTTCTTC.

The chain has TRBV10-3 and TRBJ1-2; D is ambiguous. The CDR3 spans 13 residues. V lost 4 bases and J 7 bases, leaving 13 bases between the germline ends. CDR1 is ENHRY, CDR2 SYGVKD, per germline. CDR3 protein: CAISGAREGGYTF. Here the CDR3 DNA reads TGTGCCATCAGTGGAGCGCGGGAAGGTGGCTACACCTTC.

This chain links TRBV7-2 with TRBJ2-3; 10 bases are shared with TRBD2. There are 16 residues in the CDR3. The germline V gene encodes CDR1 SGHTA and CDR2 FQGNSA. With 5 bases clipped from V and 0 bases from J, the junction kept 5 bases outside the gene matches. The CDR3 coding sequence is TGTGCCAGCAGCCTTAGCGGGGGGTTTAGCACAGATACGCAGTATTTT. Translating it yields CASSLSGGFSTDTQYF.

This chain connects TRBV7-9 to TRBJ2-7; the D is unclear. From germline, CDR1 is SEHNR and CDR2 FQNEAQ (reference sequence). The V and J ends lost 5 bases and 0 bases respectively, with 11 bases between them. CDR3 size: 14 residues. The CDR3 DNA reads as TGTGCCAGCAGCCCACGCGGTGGCTCCTACGAGCAGTACTTC. It yields the protein CASSPRGGSYEQYF.